Listed below are T cell receptor beta chains from one sample, sequenced in a study of blood T cell repertoires in COVID-19. TCRdb's table, derived via immunoSEQ multiplex PCR, lists solely in-frame clones and lacks some. The sample shows 150,000 to 190,000 clones, 76% of them seen only once. The source material was peripheral blood. All receptors derive from a woman older than 75 with acute or convalescent COVID-19. CDR3s include the opening cysteine and the closing phenylalanine or tryptophan. D genes are given only for firm matches. Some rows mark clone size as missing; the rest say once, few, many or name a class of expanded clone.

J | V | D | size | DNA | CDR3
TRBJ1-5 | TRBV7-2 | - | once | TGTGCCAGCAGCTTAGGAGGAAGGGGGAATCAGCCCCAGCATTTT | CASSLGGRGNQPQHF
TRBJ1-1 | TRBV6-1 | - | - | TGTGCCAGCAGTGAAACGGGGAACACTGAAGCTTTCTTT | CASSETGNTEAFF
TRBJ2-7 | TRBV30 | TRBD1 | - | TGTGCCTGGAGGGGGACAGGCACCTACGAGCAGTACTTC | CAWRGTGTYEQYF
TRBJ1-2 | TRBV4-1 | - | - | TGCGCCAGCAGCCAAGACTCCGGGTCCAACTATGGCTACACCTTC | CASSQDSGSNYGYTF
TRBJ1-2 | TRBV7-9 | TRBD1 | - | TGTGCCAGCAGCTTACCTCCCGGGACAGGGTACTATGGCTACACCTTC | CASSLPPGTGYYGYTF
TRBJ1-2 | TRBV19 | - | - | TGTGCCAGTAGCGGAACCTGGCTAGTCTACACCTTC | CASSGTWLVYTF
TRBJ2-1 | TRBV5-1 | TRBD2 | few | TGCGCCAGTACTTATCCACTAGCGGGAGGGGATTACGGTGAGCAGTTCTTC | CASTYPLAGGDYGEQFF
TRBJ2-6 | TRBV5-1 | TRBD1 | - | TGCGCCAGCAGCCTTCAGGGACAGTCCCTCTCTGGGGCCAACGTCCTGACTTTC | CASSLQGQSLSGANVLTF
TRBJ1-5 | TRBV9 | - | - | TGTGCCAGCAGCGTAGGTGTAGGGGGATTCGATCAGCCCCAGCATTTT | CASSVGVGGFDQPQHF
TRBJ1-5 | TRBV6-5 | - | - | TGTGCCAGCAGTTCCGTTGACAGGCCCGAGTTCCCCCAGCATTTT | CASSSVDRPEFPQHF
TRBJ1-1 | TRBV7-2 | - | once | TGTGCCAGCAGGACACAGGGTGAAGCTTTCTTT | CASRTQGEAFF
TRBJ1-2 | TRBV3-1/TRBV3-2 | - | - | TGTGCCAGCAGCCAACGTGCCAGGAACTATGGCTACACCTTC | CASSQRARNYGYTF
TRBJ1-1 | TRBV6-2/TRBV6-3 | TRBD1 | - | TGTGCCAGCAGTCGACAGGGAACCATGAACACTGAAGCTTTCTTT | CASSRQGTMNTEAFF
TRBJ2-7 | TRBV18 | TRBD1 | - | TGTGCCAGCTCACTCGCCGGGACAGACTACGAGCAGTACTTC | CASSLAGTDYEQYF
TRBJ1-2 | TRBV5-6 | - | few | TGTGCCAGCACCTTAGCAGGGGTTCGTGGCTACACCTTC | CASTLAGVRGYTF
TRBJ1-5 | TRBV19 | TRBD1 | once | TGTGCCAGTAGTGCACCGGGACAGGGCATTTTGCCCCAGCATTTT | CASSAPGQGILPQHF